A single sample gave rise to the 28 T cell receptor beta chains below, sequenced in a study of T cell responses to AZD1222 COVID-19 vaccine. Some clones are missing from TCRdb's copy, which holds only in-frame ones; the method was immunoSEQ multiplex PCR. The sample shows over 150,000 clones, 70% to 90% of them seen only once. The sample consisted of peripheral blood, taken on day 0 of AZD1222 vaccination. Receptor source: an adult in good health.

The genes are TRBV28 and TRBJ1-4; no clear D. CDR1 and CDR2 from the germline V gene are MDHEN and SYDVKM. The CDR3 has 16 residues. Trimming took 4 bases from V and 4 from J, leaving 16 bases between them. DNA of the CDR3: TGTGCCAGCAGTTCGCCGGGTGGGCGGATTAATGAAAAACTGTTTTTT. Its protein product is CASSSPGGRINEKLFF.

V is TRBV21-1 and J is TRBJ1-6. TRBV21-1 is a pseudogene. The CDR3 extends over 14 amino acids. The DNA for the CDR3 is TGTGCCAGCAGCAACCGGAGGGGGGGGGAACCCCTCCACTTT. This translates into CASSNRRGGEPLHF.

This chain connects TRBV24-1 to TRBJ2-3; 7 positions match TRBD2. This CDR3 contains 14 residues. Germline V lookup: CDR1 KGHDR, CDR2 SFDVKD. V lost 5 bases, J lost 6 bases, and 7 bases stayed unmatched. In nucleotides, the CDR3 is TGTGCCACCAGTGTGGCTAGCGGTAGGGATACGCAGTATTTT. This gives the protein CATSVASGRDTQYF.

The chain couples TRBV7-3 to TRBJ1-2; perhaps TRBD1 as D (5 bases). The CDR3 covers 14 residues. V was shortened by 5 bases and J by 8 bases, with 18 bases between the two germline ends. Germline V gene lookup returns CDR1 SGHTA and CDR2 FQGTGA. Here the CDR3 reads CASSPTGGELGYTF. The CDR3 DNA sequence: TGTGCCAGCAGCCCAACCGGGGGGGAGCTCGGCTACACCTTC. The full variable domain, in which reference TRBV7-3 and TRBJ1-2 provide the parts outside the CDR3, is GAGVSQTPSNKVTEKGKYVELRCDPISGHTALYWYRQSLGQGPEFLIYFQGTGAADDSGLPNDRFFAVRPEGSVSTLKIQRTERGDSAVYLCASSPTGGELGYTFGSGTRLTVV.

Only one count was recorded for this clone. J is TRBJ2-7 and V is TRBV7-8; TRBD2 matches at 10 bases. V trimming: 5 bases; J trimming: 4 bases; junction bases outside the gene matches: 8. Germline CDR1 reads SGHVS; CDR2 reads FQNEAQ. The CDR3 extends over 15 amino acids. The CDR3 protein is CASSPGTSERYEQYF. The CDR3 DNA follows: TGTGCCAGCAGCCCAGGGACTAGCGAAAGATACGAGCAGTACTTC.

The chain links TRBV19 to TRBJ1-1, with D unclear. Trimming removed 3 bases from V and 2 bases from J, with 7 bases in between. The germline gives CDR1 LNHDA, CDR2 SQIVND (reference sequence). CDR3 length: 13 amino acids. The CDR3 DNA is TGTGCCAGTAGTATCATGGGAAACACTGAAGCTTTCTTT. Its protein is CASSIMGNTEAFF.

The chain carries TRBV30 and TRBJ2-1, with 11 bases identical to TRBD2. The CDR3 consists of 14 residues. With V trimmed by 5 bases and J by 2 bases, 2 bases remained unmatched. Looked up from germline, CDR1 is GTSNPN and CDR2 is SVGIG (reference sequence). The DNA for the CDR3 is TGTGCCTGGGGTAGCGGGGGGGCCTACAATGAGCAGTTCTTC. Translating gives CAWGSGGAYNEQFF.

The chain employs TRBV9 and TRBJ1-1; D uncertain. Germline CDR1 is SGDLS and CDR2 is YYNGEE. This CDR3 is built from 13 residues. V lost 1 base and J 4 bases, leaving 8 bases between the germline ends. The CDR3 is CASSVKEGTEAFF. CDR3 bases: TGTGCCAGCAGCGTAAAGGAGGGCACTGAAGCTTTCTTT.

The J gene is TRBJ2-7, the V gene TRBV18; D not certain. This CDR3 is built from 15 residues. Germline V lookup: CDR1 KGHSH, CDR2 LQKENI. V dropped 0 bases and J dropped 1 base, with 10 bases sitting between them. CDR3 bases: TGTGCCAGCTCACCACCCGACCTCCGGTCCTACGAGCAGTACTTC. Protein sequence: CASSPPDLRSYEQYF.

The CDR3 sequence: CASSLEQGATEAFF. The CDR3 DNA reads as TGTGCCAGCAGCTTAGAACAGGGGGCCACTGAAGCTTTCTTT. V gene TRBV13 combines with J gene TRBJ1-1; 9 bases map to TRBD1. CDR1 is PRHDT and CDR2 is FYEKMQ in the germline V gene (reference sequence). Germline trimming cut 1 base from V and 4 bases from J; bases unmatched to any gene: 1. CDR3 length equals 14 residues.

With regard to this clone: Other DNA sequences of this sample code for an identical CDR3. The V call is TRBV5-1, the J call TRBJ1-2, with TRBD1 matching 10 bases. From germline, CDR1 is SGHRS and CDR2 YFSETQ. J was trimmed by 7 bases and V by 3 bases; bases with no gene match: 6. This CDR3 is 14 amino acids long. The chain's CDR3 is CASSSGTGVRGYTF. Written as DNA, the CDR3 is TGCGCCAGCAGCTCCGGGACAGGGGTTCGTGGCTACACCTTC.

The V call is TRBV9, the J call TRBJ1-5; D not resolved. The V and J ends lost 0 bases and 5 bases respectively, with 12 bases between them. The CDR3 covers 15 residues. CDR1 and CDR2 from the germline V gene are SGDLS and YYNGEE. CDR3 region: CASSVGGGSHQPQHF. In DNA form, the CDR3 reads TGTGCCAGCAGCGTAGGGGGTGGGTCGCATCAGCCCCAGCATTTT. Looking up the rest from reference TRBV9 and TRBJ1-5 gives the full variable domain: DSGVTQTPKHLITATGQRVTLRCSPRSGDLSVYWYQQSLDQGLQFLIQYYNGEERAKGNILERFSAQQFPDLHSELNLSSLELGDSALYFCASSVGGGSHQPQHFGDGTRLSIL.

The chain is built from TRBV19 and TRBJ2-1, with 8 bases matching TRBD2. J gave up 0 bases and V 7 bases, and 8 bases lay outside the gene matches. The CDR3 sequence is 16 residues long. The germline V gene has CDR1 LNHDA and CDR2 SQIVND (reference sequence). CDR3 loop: CASTREGSYSYNEQFF. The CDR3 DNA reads TGTGCCAGTACCCGGGAGGGCTCGTACTCCTACAATGAGCAGTTCTTC.

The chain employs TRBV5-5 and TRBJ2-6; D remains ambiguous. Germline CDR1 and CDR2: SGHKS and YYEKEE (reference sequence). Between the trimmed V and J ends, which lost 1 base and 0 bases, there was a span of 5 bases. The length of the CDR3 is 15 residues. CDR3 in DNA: TGTGCCAGCAGCTTGCAGACCTCTGGGGCCAACGTCCTGACTTTC. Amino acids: CASSLQTSGANVLTF.

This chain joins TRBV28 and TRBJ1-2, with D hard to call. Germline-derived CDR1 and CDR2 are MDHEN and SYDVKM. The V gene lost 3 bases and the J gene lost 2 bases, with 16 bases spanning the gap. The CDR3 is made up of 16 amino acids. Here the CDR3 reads CASSFVASHINYGYTF. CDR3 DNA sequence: TGTGCCAGCAGTTTTGTGGCTTCTCATATCAACTATGGCTACACCTTC.

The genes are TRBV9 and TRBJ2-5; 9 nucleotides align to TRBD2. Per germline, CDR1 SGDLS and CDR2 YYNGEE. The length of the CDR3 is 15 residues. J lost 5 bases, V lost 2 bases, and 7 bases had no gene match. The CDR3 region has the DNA TGTGCCAGCAGCGTCGGCGGGGGGGTAGGGGAGACCCAGTACTTC. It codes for CASSVGGGVGETQYF.

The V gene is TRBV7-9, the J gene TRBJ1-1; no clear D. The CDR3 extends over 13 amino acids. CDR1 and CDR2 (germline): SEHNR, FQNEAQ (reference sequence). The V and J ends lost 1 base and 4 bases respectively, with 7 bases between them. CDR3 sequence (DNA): TGTGCCAGCAGCTTAGAAGGGCGCACTGAAGCTTTCTTT. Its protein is CASSLEGRTEAFF.

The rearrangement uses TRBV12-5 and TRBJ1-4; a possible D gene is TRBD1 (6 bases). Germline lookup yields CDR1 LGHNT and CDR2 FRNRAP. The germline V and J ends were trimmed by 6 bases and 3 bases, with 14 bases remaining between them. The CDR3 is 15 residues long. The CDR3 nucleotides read TGTGCTAGTGGACCCTCGGGGGGCTCTAATGAAAAACTGTTTTTT. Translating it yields CASGPSGGSNEKLFF. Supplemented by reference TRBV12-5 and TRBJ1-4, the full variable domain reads DARVTQTPRHKVTEMGQEVTMRCQPILGHNTVFWYRQTMMQGLELLAYFRNRAPLDDSGMPKDRFSAEMPDATLATLKIQPSEPRDSAVYFCASGPSGGSNEKLFFGSGTQLSVL.

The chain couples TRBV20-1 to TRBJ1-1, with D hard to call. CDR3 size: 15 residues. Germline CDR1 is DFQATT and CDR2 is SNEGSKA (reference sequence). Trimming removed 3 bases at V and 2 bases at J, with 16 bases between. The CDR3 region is CSASWGGQANTEAFF. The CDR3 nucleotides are TGCAGTGCTAGTTGGGGTGGTCAGGCTAACACTGAAGCTTTCTTT.

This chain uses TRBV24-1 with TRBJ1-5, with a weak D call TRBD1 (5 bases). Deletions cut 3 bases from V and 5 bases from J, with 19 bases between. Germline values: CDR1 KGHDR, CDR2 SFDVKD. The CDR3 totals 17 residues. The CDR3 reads CATSDPRLGGNDQPQHF. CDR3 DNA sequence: TGTGCCACCAGTGATCCTCGATTGGGGGGAAACGATCAGCCCCAGCATTTT.

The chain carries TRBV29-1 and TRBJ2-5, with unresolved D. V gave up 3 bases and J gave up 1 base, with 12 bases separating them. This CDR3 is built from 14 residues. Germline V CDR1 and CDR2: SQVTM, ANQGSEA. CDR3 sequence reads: CSVEGMSGQETQYF. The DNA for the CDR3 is TGCAGCGTTGAGGGGATGTCCGGCCAAGAGACCCAGTACTTC. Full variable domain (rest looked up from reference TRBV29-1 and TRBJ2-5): SAVISQKPSRDICQRGTSLTIQCQVDSQVTMMFWYRQQPGQSLTLIATANQGSEATYESGFVIDKFPISRPNLTFSTLTVSNMSPEDSSIYLCSVEGMSGQETQYFGPGTRLLVL.

The CDR3 sequence is CASSWTGYSMNTEAFF. The DNA of the CDR3 is TGTGCCAGCAGTTGGACAGGTTACTCTATGAACACTGAAGCTTTCTTT. The chain combines TRBV6-5 with TRBJ1-1; 7 bases line up with TRBD1. J was trimmed by 0 bases and V by 4 bases; bases with no gene match: 8. The CDR3 runs 16 residues. Per germline, CDR1 MNHEY and CDR2 SVGAGI.

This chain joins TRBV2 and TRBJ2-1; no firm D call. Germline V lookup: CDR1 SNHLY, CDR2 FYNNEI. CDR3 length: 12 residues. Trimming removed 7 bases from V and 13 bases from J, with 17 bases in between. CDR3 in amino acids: CASIGSRRSQFF. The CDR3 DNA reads TGTGCCAGCATTGGCAGCCGTCGGTCACAGTTCTTC.

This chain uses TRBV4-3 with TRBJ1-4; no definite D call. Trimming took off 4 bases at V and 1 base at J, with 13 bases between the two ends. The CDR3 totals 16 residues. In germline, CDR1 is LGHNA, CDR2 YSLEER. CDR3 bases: TGCGCCAGCAGCCGCAGGACGGATCTAACTAATGAAAAACTGTTTTTT. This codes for CASSRRTDLTNEKLFF.

The CDR3 coding sequence is TGCGCCAGCAGTGGGAGTAGAGGGCCGGGCACAGATACGCAGTATTTT. Translation: CASSGSRGPGTDTQYF. The chain links TRBV10-2 to TRBJ2-3; TRBD2 might be the D (5 bases). V was pared by 4 bases and J by 1 base, with 15 bases between. Germline values: CDR1 WSHSY, CDR2 SAAADI. The CDR3 has 16 amino acids.

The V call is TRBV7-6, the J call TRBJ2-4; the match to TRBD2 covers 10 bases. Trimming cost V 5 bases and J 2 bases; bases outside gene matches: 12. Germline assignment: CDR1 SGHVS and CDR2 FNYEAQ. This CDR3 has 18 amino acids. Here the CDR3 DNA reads TGTGCCAGCAGCCCTTTTGGAGCGGGAGGGAAATCCAAAAACATTCAGTACTTC. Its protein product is CASSPFGAGGKSKNIQYF.

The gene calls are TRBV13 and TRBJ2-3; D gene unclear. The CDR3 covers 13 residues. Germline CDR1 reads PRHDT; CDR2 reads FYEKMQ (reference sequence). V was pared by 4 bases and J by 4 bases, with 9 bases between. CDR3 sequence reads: CASSSRFADTQYF. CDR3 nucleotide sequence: TGTGCCAGCAGCTCCCGATTTGCAGATACGCAGTATTTT. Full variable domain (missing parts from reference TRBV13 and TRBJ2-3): AAGVIQSPRHLIKEKRETATLKCYPIPRHDTVYWYQQGPGQDPQFLISFYEKMQSDKGSIPDRFSAQQFSDYHSELNMSSLELGDSALYFCASSSRFADTQYFGPGTRLTVL.

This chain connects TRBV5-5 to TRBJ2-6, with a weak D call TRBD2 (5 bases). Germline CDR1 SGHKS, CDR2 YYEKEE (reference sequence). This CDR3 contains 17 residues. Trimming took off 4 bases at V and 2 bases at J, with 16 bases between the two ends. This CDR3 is CASSPTLSGTGANVLTF. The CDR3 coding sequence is TGTGCCAGCAGCCCGACCTTGAGCGGCACTGGGGCCAACGTCCTGACTTTC. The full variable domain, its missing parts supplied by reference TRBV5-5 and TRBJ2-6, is DAGVTQSPTHLIKTRGQQVTLRCSPISGHKSVSWYQQVLGQGPQFIFQYYEKEERGRGNFPDRFSARQFPNYSSELNVNALLLGDSALYLCASSPTLSGTGANVLTFGAGSRLTVL.